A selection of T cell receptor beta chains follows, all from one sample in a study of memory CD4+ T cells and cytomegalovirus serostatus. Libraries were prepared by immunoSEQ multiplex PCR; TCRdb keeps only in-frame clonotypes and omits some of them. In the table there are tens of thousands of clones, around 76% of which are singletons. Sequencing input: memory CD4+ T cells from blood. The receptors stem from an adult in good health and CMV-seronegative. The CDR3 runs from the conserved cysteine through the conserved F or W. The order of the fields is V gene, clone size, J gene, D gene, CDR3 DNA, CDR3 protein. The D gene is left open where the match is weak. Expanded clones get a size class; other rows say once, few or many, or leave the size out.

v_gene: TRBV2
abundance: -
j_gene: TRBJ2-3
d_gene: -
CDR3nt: TGTGCCAGCAGTGAGTTAGAAGATACGCAGTATTTT
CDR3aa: CASSELEDTQYF

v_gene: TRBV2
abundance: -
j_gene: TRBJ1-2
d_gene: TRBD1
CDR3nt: TGTGCCAGCAGCATCGACAGGGGGAGGAATAATGGCTACACCTTC
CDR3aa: CASSIDRGRNNGYTF

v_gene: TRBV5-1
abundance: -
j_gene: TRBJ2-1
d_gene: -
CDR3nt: TGCGCCAGCAGCCTCAGGGGACTCAACAACTACAATGAGCAGTTCTTC
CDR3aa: CASSLRGLNNYNEQFF

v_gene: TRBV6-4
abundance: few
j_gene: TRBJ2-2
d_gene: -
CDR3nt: TGTGCCAGCAGACAGGGTCTTGGCGGGGAGCTGTTTTTT
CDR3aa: CASRQGLGGELFF

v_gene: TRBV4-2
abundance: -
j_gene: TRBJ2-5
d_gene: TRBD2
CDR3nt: TGTGCCAGCAGCCAAGATTCGACTAGCGGGGGAGGGGAGACCCAGTACTTC
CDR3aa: CASSQDSTSGGGETQYF

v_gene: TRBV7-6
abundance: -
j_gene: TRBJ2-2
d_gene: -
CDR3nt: TGTGCCAGCAGCTTGGGCAGTAACACCGGGGAGCTGTTTTTT
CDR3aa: CASSLGSNTGELFF

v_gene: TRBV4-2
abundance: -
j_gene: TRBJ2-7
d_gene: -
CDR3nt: TGTGCCAGCAGCCAAGTAGGGGGAGGAAGGAACGAGCAGTACTTC
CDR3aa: CASSQVGGGRNEQYF

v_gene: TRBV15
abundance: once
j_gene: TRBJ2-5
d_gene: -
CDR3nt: TGTGCCACCAGCCTCCCAGGCCTAGAGACCCAGTACTTC
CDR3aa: CATSLPGLETQYF

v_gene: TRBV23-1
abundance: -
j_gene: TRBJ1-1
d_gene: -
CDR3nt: TGCGCCAGCAAAGCAGGGGACACTGAAGCTTTCTTT
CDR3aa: CASKAGDTEAFF

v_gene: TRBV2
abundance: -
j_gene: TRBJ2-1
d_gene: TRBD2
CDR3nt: TGTGCCAGCAGGGCTTGGACTAGCTCCTACAATGAGCAGTTCTTC
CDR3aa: CASRAWTSSYNEQFF

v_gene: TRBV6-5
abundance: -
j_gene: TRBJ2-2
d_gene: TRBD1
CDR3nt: TGTGCCAGCAGTTACTCCCACAGGGGGCTCCCCGGGGAGCTGTTTTTT
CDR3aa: CASSYSHRGLPGELFF

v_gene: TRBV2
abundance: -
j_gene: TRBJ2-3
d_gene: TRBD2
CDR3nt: TGTGCCAGCAGTCTGACTAGCCCCCTAACGCTTAGCACAGATACGCAGTATTTT
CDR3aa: CASSLTSPLTLSTDTQYF

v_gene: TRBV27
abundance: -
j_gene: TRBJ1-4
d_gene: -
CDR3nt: TGTGCCAGCAGGAGCATCAGGGAGTTCACTAATGAAAAACTGTTTTTT
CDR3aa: CASRSIREFTNEKLFF

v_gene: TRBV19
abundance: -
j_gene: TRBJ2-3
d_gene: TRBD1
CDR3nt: TGTGCCAGTAGTATCCTCCCGGGACAGACCACAGATACGCAGTATTTT
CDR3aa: CASSILPGQTTDTQYF

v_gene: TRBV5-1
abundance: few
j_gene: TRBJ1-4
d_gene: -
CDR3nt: TGCGCCAGCAGCTTGGGTATCGTGGGTGTTGACGAAAAACTGTTTTTT
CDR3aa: CASSLGIVGVDEKLFF

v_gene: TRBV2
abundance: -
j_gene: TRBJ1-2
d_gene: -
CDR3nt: TGTGCCAGCAGTGTGGCGAATAACTATGGCTACACCTTC
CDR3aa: CASSVANNYGYTF

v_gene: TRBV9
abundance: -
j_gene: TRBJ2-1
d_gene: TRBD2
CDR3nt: TGTGCCAGCAGCGTGGGGGGAGGGTACAATGAGCAGTTCTTC
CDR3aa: CASSVGGGYNEQFF

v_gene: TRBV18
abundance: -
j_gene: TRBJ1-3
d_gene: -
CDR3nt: TGTGCCAGCTCACCAATGGGGGAAGCCTCTGGAAACACCATATATTTT
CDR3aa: CASSPMGEASGNTIYF

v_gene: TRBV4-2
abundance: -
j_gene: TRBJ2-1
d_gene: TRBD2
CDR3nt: TGTGCCAGCAACCAACCAATAGGGACTAGCTCACACAATGAGCAGTTCTTC
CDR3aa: CASNQPIGTSSHNEQFF

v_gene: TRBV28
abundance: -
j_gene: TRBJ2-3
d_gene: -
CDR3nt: TGTGCCAGCAGTTCTTCTCCGAACACAGATACGCAGTATTTT
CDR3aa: CASSSSPNTDTQYF

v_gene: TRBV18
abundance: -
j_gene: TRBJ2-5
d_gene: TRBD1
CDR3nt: TGTGCCAGCTCACTGAACCAGGGGGCGGGAGAGACCCAGTACTTC
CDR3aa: CASSLNQGAGETQYF

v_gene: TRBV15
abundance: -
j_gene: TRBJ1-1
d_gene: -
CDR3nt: TGTGCCACCAGCCCCGGCAGCTTCTCTGAAGCTTTCTTT
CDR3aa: CATSPGSFSEAFF

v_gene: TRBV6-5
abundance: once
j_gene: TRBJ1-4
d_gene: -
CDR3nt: TGTGCCAGCAGTTATCTACAGGCCGAAACGGAACTGTTTTTT
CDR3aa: CASSYLQAETELFF

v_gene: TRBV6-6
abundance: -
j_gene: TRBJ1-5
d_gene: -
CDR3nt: TGTGCCAGCAGTTACGGAGGACAGCCCCAGCATTTT
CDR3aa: CASSYGGQPQHF

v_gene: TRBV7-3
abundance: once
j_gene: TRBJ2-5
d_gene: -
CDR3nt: TGTGCCAGCAGCGGGGGGGCACGAGAGACCCAGTACTTC
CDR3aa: CASSGGARETQYF

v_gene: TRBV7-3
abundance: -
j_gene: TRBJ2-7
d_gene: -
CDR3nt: TGTGCCAGCAGCTACGAGCAGTACTTC
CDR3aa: CASSYEQYF

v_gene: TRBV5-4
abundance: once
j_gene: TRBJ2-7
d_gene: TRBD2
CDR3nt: TGTGCCAGCAGCGCCCGAATAGCGGGGGGTCACGAGCAGTACTTC
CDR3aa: CASSARIAGGHEQYF

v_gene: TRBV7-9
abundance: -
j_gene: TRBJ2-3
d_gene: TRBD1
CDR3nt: TGTGCCAGCACAGGGGGATTAGATACGCAGTATTTT
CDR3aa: CASTGGLDTQYF

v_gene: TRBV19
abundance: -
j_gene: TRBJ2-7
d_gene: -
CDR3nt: TGTGCCACCCGGGGGAGTGGGGCCTCCTCCTACGAGCAGTACTTC
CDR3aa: CATRGSGASSYEQYF

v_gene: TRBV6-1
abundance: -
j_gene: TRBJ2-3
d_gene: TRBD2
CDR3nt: TGTGCCAGCAGTGACCAACTAGCGGGGGGCACAGATACGCAGTATTTT
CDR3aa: CASSDQLAGGTDTQYF

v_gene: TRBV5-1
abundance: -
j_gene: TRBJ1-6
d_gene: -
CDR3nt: TGCGCCAGCAGCTTGGAACCCTCTTATAATTCACCCCTCCACTTT
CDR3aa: CASSLEPSYNSPLHF

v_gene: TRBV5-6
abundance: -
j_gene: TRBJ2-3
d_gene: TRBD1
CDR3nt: TGTGCCAGCAGCTTAAGGGGGACAGGTAGCACAGATACGCAGTATTTT
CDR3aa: CASSLRGTGSTDTQYF

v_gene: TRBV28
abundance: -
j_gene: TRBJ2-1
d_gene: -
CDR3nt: TGTGCCAGCAGTTCACCGCGGGGGCTAAACAATGAGCAGTTCTTC
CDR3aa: CASSSPRGLNNEQFF

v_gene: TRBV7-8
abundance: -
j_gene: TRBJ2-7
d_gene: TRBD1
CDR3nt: TGTGCCAGCAGCTTAACGCCGACAGGGAGCTACGAGCAGTACTTC
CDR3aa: CASSLTPTGSYEQYF

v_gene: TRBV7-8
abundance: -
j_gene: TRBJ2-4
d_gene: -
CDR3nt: TGTGCCAGCAGAAGCTACGGGGGTTTGCTCCACTTC
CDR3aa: CASRSYGGLLHF

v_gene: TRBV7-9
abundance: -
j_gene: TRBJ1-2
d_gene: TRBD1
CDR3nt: TGTGCCAGCAGCTTAGGTGGAACAGGGGATGGCTACACCTTC
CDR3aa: CASSLGGTGDGYTF

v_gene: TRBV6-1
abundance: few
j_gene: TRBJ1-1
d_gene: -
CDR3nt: TGTGCCAGCAGTGACCGGACACAGAACACTGAAGCTTTCTTT
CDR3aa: CASSDRTQNTEAFF

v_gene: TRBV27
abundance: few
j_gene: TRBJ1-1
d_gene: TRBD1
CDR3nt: TGTGCCAGCAGTTTATCAGGGGGCAGGGGTGTGGCAGCTTTCTTT
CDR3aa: CASSLSGGRGVAAFF

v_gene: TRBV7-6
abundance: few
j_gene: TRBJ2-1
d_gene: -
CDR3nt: TGTGCCAGCAGCTTAGGTCGGCTAGCGGAGCAGTTCTTC
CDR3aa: CASSLGRLAEQFF

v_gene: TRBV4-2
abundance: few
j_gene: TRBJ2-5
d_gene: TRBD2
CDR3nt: TGTGCCAGCAGCCCGTCCCTAGCGGGGGGTTCAATGGAGACCCAGTACTTC
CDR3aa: CASSPSLAGGSMETQYF

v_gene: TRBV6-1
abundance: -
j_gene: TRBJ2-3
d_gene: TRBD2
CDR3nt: TGTGCCAGCAGTGATGTAGCGGGGGGAACAGATACGCAGTATTTT
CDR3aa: CASSDVAGGTDTQYF

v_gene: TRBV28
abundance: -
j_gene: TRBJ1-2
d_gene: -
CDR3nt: TGTGCCAGCAGCCGCGGGGTAGGGGGGGCGCGAGGCTACACCTTC
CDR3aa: CASSRGVGGARGYTF

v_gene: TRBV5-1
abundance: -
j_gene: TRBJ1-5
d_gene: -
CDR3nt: TGCGCCAGCAGCTTAACAGGGTCGGGACAGCCCCAGCATTTT
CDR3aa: CASSLTGSGQPQHF

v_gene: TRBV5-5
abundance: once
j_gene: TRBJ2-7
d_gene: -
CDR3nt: TGTGCCAGCAGCAGCGCGGTGAGTTTCTACGAGCAGTACTTC
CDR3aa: CASSSAVSFYEQYF

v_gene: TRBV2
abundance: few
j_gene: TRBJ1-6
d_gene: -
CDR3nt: TGTGCCAGCACCCCAGGGATCAATTCACCCCTCCACTTT
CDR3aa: CASTPGINSPLHF

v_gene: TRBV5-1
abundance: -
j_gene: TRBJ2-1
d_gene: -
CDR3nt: TGCGCCAGCAGCAACTACAATGAGCAGTTCTTC
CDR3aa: CASSNYNEQFF

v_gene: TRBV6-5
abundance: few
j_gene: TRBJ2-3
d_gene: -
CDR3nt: TGTGCCAGCAGTTACACCCGGGCCCGCACAGATACGCAGTATTTT
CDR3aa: CASSYTRARTDTQYF

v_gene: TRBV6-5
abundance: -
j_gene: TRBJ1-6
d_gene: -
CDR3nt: TGTGCCAGCAGTCTACAGGATTCACCCCTCCACTTT
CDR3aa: CASSLQDSPLHF

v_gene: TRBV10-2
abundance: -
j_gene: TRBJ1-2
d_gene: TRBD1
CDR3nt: TGCGCCTCCGGGACAGGGGGCCATAACTATGGCTACACCTTC
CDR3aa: CASGTGGHNYGYTF

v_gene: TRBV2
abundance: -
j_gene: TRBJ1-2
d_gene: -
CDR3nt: TGTGCCAGCAGGCTCAGGGTAGGCGCTGGCTACACCTTC
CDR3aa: CASRLRVGAGYTF

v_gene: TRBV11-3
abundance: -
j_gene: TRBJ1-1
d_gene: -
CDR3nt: TGTGCCAGCAGCCGACAGGAATGGAGGACGAACACTGAAGCTTTCTTT
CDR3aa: CASSRQEWRTNTEAFF

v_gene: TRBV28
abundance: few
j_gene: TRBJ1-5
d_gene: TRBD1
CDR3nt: TGTGCCAGCAGTTTGAACAGGGGCGGAGATATGAATCAGCCCCAGCATTTT
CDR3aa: CASSLNRGGDMNQPQHF

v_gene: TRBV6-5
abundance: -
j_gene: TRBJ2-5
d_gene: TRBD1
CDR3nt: TGTGCCAGCACGACAGGGTTAAAAGAGACCCAGTACTTC
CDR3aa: CASTTGLKETQYF

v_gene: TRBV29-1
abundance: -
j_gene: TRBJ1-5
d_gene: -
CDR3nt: TGCAGCGTCGCGCCCGAGACAGCTGGTCAGCCCCAGCATTTT
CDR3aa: CSVAPETAGQPQHF

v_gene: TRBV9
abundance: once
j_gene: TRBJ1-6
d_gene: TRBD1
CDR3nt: TGTGCCAGCAGCCCACAGACAGGGGATTCACCCCTCCACTTT
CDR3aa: CASSPQTGDSPLHF

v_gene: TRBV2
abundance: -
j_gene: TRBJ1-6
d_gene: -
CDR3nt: TGTGCCAGCAGGCTCCGTAGGTGGGACGGTAATAATTCACCCCTCCACTTT
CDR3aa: CASRLRRWDGNNSPLHF